This T cell receptor beta chain was profiled in a study of immune evolution from preneoplasia to lung adenocarcinoma (TCRdb year 2021). Study-wide context: HLA loss of heterozygosity was seen in 7%, 15% and 33% of AIS, MIA and ADC lesions, and in no AAH lesions. Class I HLA alleles were inferred from exome data with POLYSOLVER, and allele-specific HLA loss was detected with LOHHLA. It was reported in the study that about a hundred samples were used for TCR sequencing. The immune data were combined with whole exome sequencing and methylation data from the same cohort of nodules. The overall cohort comprised 40 to 60 patients with pulmonary nodules who underwent surgical resection. Sample size was based on specimen availability rather than a prior power calculation. Resected precursor lesions (AAH, AIS, MIA) and invasive adenocarcinomas were compared against paired morphologically normal lung tissue. Immune contexture across lung adenocarcinoma precursors and invasive adenocarcinoma was profiled using immune gene expression, TCR sequencing and multiplex immunofluorescence. A total of 40 to 60 patients contributed TCR sequencing data.

TCR beta CDR3 regions were sequenced from DNA using the immunoSEQ hsTCRbeta Kit. Regarding the original processing steps: TCR sequencing data were analysed with the ImmunoSEQ Analyzer. T cell clonality was defined as 1 minus Pielou's evenness, as computed on productive rearrangements. T cell diversity was measured with the inverse Simpson index on productive templates. T cell density was TCR beta template counts normalized to usable DNA, estimated by amplifying and sequencing housekeeping genes. Two-sided Kruskal-Wallis tests were used to compare TCR metrics between histologic stages. Imported from immuneACCESS, the table was reduced by TCRdb to in-frame sequences with V and J called. These copies leave out some clones; in studies compared against another copy, an unresolved V gene accounts for under half, and the cause of the remainder is not known. V, J and clone size reflect that table, while D and trimming were determined from the DNA. The sample records approximately 10,000 clones, 70% to 80% of which are singletons. The biggest ten clones account for more than 6.5% of the sample.

Resection was performed on patients in Japan or China between the mid-2010s and the late 2010s. The histologic diagnosis of each case was independently confirmed on H&E slides by two lung cancer pathologists. Premalignant or tumor cells were enriched for nucleic acid extraction by macro-dissection performed after pathologic assessment. The AllPrep DNA/RNA FFPE Kit was used to isolate DNA from FFPE tissue. For this chain, trimming is 2 bases at the V end and 6 bases at the J end, and the number of junction bases without a gene match is 5. Taken from cysteine to phenylalanine, the CDR3 has 14 residues. CDR3 DNA is the only sequence kept; it has 42 bases, read in frame from the first base. Reading the germline V gene (reference sequence) gives CDR1 MNHEY and CDR2 SMNVEV. This clone has a handful of counts. Its antigen is not yet known. Per-base quality was not reported, and no clone a single base away is much larger than it.

Overall study results and their limits: Normal lung had the highest top T cell clone frequencies, and these frequencies appeared to fall progressively from AAH through AIS, MIA and invasive adenocarcinoma. The findings reflected association rather than direct causation, and larger cohorts with long-term follow-up and longitudinal biopsies were considered necessary. The highest T cell clonality was observed in KRAS-mutant nodules compared with EGFR-mutant or double wild-type lesions. The highest clonality was observed in normal lung, whereas higher T cell density and diversity but lower clonality appeared to be present in later-stage lesions. Because all patients were from Japan and China, applicability to Western populations was uncertain.

The clonotype originates from a person between 60 and 79 years old with lung adenocarcinoma. The specimen sequenced was FFPE lung adenocarcinoma in situ tissue. In light of the paper, this sample's cell subset or site label describes: preinvasive adenocarcinoma in situ (AIS). The sequence links TRBV27 to TRBJ1-2; the central 8 bases match TRBD1. Here is the DNA: TGTGCCAGCAGTTTACGACAGGGGACGGATGGCTACACCTTC. It specifies CASSLRQGTDGYTF.